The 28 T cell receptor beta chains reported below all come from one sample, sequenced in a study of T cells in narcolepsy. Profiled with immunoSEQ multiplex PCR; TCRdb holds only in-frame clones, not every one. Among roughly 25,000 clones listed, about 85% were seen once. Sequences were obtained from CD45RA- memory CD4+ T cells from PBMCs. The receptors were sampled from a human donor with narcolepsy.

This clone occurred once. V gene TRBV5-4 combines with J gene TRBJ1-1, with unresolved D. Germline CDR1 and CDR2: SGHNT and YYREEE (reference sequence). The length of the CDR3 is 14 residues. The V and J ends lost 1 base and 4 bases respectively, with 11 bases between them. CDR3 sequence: CASSLPKISTEAFF. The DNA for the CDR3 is TGTGCCAGCAGCTTGCCCAAAATTAGCACTGAAGCTTTCTTT.

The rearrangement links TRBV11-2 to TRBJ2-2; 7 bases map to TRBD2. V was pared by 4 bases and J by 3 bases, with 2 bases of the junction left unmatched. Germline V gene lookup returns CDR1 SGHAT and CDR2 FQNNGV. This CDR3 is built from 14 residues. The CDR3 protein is CASSWRGYTGELFF. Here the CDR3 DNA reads TGTGCCAGCAGCTGGCGGGGGTACACCGGGGAGCTGTTTTTT.

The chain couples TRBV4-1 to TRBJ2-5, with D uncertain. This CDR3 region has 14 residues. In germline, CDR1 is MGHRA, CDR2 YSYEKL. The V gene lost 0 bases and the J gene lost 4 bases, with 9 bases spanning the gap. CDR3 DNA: TGCGCCAGCAGCCAAGATGGTGGTAGAGAGACCCAGTACTTC. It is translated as CASSQDGGRETQYF.

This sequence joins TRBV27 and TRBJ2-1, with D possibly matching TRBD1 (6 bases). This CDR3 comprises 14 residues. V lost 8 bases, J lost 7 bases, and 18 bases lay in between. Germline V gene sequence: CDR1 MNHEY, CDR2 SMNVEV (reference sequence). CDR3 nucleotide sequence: TGTGCCAGCGCAAAGGGGGTTATAGGGAATGAGCAGTTCTTC. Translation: CASAKGVIGNEQFF.

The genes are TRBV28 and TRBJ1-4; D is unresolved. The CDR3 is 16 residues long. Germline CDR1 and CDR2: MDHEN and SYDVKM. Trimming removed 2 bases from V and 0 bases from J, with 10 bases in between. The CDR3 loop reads CASSLTPGSTNEKLFF. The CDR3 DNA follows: TGTGCCAGCAGTTTAACCCCCGGTTCAACTAATGAAAAACTGTTTTTT.

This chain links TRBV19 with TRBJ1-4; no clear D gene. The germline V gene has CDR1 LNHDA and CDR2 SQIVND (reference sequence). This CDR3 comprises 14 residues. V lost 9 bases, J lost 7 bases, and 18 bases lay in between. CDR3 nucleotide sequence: TGTGCCAGCTGTGGGAGGGAGAGAGGTGAAAAACTGTTTTTT. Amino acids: CASCGRERGEKLFF.

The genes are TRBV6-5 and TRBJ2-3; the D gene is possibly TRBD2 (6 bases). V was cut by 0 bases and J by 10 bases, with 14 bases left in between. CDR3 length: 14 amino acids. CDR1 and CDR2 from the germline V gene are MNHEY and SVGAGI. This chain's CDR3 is CASSYSASVGAQYF. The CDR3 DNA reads TGTGCCAGCAGTTACTCGGCTAGCGTTGGTGCGCAGTATTTT.

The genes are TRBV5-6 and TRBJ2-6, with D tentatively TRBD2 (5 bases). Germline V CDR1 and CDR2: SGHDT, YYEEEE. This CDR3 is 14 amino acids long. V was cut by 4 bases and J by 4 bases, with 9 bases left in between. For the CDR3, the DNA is TGTGCCAGCAGCCAACCGGGAGGGGCCAACGTCCTGACTTTC. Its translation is CASSQPGGANVLTF.

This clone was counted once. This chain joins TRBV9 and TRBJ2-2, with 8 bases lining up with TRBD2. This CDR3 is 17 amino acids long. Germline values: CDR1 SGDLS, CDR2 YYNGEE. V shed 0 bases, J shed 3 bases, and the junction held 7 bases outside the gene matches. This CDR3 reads CASSVGRGARDTGELFF. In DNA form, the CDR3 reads TGTGCCAGCAGCGTAGGGCGGGGGGCGAGGGACACCGGGGAGCTGTTTTTT.

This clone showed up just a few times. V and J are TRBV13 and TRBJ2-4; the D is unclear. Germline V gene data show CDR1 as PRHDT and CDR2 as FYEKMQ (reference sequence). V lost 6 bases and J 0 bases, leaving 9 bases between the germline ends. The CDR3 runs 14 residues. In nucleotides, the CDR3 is TGTGCCAGCAGTCTTAGTCTAGCCAAAAACATTCAGTACTTC. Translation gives CASSLSLAKNIQYF.

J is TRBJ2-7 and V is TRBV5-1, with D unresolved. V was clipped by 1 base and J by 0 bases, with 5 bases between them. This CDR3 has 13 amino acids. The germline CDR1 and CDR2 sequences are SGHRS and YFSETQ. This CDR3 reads CASSLYSSYEQYF. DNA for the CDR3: TGCGCCAGCAGCTTGTACTCCTCCTACGAGCAGTACTTC. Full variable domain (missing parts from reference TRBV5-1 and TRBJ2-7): KAGVTQTPRYLIKTRGQQVTLSCSPISGHRSVSWYQQTPGQGLQFLFEYFSETQRNKGNFPGRFSGRQFSNSRSEMNVSTLELGDSALYLCASSLYSSYEQYFGPGTRLTVT.

The CDR3 sequence is CASSGAGTGVYEQYF. CDR3 sequence (DNA): TGTGCCAGCAGTGGGGCCGGGACAGGGGTATACGAGCAGTACTTC. J is TRBJ2-7 and V is TRBV2; the match to TRBD1 covers 10 bases. V shed 4 bases and J 4 bases; nucleotides not matched to a gene: 7. The germline CDR1 and CDR2 sequences are SNHLY and FYNNEI. CDR3 length: 15 amino acids.

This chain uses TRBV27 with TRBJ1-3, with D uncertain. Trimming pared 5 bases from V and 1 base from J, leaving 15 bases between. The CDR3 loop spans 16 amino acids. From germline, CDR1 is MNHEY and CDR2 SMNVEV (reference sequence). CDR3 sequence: CASSPRLSGSGNTIYF. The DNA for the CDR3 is TGTGCCAGCAGTCCTAGACTCTCGGGATCTGGAAACACCATATATTTT.

The CDR3 protein is CASSHLRQGSNEQYF. Written as DNA, the CDR3 is TGTGCCAGCAGTCACCTTAGACAGGGGAGTAACGAGCAGTACTTC. The V gene is TRBV25-1, the J gene TRBJ2-5; TRBD1 matches 8 bases. The assigned J gene may be wrong: the sequence end matches TRBJ2-7 better. This CDR3 comprises 15 residues. Germline V lookup: CDR1 MGHDK, CDR2 SYGVNS.

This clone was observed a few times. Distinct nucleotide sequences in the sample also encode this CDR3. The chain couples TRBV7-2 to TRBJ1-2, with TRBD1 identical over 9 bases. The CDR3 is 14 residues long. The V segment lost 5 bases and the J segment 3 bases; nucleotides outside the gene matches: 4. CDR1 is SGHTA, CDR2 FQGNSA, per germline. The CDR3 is CASSPRTGDYGYTF. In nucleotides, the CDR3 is TGTGCCAGCAGCCCAAGGACAGGGGACTATGGCTACACCTTC. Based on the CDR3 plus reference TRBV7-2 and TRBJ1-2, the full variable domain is GAGVSQSPSNKVTEKGKDVELRCDPISGHTALYWYRQSLGQGLEFLIYFQGNSAPDKSGLPSDRFSAERTGGSVSTLTIQRTQQEDSAVYLCASSPRTGDYGYTFGSGTRLTVV.

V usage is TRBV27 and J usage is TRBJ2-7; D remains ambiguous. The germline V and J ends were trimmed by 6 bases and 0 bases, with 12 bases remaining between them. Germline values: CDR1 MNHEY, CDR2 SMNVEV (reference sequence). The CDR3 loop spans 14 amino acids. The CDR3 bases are TGTGCCAGCAGGACGGGTCGAACCTCCTACGAGCAGTACTTC. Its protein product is CASRTGRTSYEQYF.

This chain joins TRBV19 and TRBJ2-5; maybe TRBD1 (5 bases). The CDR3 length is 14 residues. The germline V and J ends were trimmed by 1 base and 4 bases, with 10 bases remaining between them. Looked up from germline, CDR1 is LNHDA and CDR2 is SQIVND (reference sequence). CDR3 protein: CASSIVTQVETQYF. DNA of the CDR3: TGTGCCAGTAGTATAGTAACACAGGTAGAGACCCAGTACTTC.

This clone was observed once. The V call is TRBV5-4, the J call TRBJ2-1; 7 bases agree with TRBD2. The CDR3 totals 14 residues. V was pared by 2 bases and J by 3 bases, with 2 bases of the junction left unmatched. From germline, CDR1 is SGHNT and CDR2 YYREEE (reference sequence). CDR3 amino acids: CASSLQRGYNEQFF. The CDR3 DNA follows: TGTGCCAGCAGCTTACAGCGGGGCTACAATGAGCAGTTCTTC.

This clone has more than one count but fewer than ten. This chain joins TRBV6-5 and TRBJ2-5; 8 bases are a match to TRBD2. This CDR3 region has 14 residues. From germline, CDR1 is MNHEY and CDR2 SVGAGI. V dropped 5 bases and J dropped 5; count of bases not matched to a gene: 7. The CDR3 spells CASSAGRGGETQYF. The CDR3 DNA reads TGTGCCAGCAGTGCCGGACGGGGGGGGGAGACCCAGTACTTC.

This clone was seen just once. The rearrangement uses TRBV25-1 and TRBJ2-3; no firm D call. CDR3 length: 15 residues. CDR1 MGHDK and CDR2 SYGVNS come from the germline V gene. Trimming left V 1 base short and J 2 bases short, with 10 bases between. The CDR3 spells CASSESRRYTDTQYF. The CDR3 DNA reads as TGTGCCAGCAGTGAATCTCGCAGATACACAGATACGCAGTATTTT.

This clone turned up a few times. CDR3 nucleotide sequence: TGTGCCAGTAGTATGGGAGGGTATGATCAGCCCCAGCATTTT. Its translation is CASSMGGYDQPQHF. The chain couples TRBV19 to TRBJ1-5, with D unresolved. Germline V gene data show CDR1 as LNHDA and CDR2 as SQIVND (reference sequence). V was pared by 3 bases and J by 5 bases, with 11 bases between. This CDR3 spans 14 amino acids.

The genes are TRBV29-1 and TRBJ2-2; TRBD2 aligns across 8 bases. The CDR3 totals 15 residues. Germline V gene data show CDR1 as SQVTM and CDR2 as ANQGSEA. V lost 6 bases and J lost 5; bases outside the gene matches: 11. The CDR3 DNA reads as TGCAGCGTCCCAAGGAGTACGGGGGGGACCGGGGAGCTGTTTTTT. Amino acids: CSVPRSTGGTGELFF.

The CDR3 sequence: CASSKGLSSYEQYF. DNA for the CDR3: TGTGCCAGCAGTAAGGGACTATCCTCCTACGAGCAGTACTTC. The chain combines TRBV6-1 with TRBJ2-7, with 7 bases matching TRBD2. V lost 5 bases and J lost 0; bases outside the gene matches: 4. Looked up from germline, CDR1 is MNHNS and CDR2 is SASEGT. CDR3 length: 14 amino acids.

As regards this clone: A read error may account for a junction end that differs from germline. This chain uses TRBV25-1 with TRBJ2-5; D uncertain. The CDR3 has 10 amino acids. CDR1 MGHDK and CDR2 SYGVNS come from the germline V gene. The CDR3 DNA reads TGTGCCAGCAGTGAACATCCTATCCACTTC. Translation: CASSEHPIHF.

CDR3 sequence: CASSPLPPSGLGSEGETQYF. In DNA form, the CDR3 reads TGCGCCAGCAGCCCTCTTCCCCCTAGCGGTTTGGGGAGCGAGGGAGAGACCCAGTACTTC. The gene calls are TRBV5-1 and TRBJ2-5, with 7 bases aligning to TRBD2. J lost 4 bases, V lost 4 bases, and 25 bases had no gene match. Germline assignment: CDR1 SGHRS and CDR2 YFSETQ. The CDR3 runs 20 residues.

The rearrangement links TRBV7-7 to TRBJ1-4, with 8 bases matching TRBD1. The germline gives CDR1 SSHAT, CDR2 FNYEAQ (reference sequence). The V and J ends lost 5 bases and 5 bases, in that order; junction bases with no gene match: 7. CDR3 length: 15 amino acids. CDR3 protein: CASSPQGGGNEKLFF. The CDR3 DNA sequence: TGTGCCAGCAGCCCACAGGGGGGAGGGAATGAAAAACTGTTTTTT.

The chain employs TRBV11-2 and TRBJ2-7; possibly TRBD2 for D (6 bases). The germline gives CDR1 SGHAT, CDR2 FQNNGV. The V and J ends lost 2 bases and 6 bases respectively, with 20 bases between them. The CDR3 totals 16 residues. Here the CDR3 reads CASSLLRGILICEQYF. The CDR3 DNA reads TGTGCCAGCAGCTTATTGCGGGGTATCTTAATTTGCGAGCAGTACTTC. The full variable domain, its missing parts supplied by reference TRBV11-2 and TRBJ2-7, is EAGVAQSPRYKIIEKRQSVAFWCNPISGHATLYWYQQILGQGPKLLIQFQNNGVVDDSQLPKDRFSAERLKGVDSTLKIQPAKLEDSAVYLCASSLLRGILICEQYFGPGTRLTVT.

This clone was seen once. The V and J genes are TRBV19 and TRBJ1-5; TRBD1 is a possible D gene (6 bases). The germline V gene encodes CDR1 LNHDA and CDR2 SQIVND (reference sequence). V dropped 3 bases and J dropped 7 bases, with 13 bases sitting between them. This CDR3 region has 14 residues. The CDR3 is CASSITRGGQPQHF. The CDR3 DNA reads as TGTGCCAGTAGTATTACCAGGGGCGGCCAGCCCCAGCATTTT.